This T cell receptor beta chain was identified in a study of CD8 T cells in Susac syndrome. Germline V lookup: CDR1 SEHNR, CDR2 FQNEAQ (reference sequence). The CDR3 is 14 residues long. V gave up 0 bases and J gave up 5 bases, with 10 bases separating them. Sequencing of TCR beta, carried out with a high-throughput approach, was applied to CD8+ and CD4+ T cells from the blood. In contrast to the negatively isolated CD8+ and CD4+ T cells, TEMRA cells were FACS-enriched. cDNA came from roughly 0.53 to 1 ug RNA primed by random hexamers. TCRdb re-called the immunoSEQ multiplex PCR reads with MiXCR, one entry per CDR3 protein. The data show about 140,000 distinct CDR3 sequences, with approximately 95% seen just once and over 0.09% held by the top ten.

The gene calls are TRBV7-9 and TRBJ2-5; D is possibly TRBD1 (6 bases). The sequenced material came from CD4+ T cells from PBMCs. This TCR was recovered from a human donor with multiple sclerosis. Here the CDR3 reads CASSLAAGAETQYF. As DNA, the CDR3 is TGTGCCAGCAGCTTAGCAGCAGGGGCGGAGACCCAGTACTTC.